The next 14 T cell receptor beta chains were all read from a single sample in a study of T cells in tuberculosis. The table came from immunoSEQ multiplex PCR; TCRdb's copy has only in-frame clones and leaves some out. The table lists 26,000 or so clones, around 90% of them singletons. Sequencing input: PBMCs. Receptor source: a donor aged 10-29 years with latent tuberculosis or without tuberculosis infection.

This chain joins TRBV11-1 and TRBJ1-4; 10 bases fit TRBD1. Trimming removed 8 bases from V and 8 bases from J; junction bases left unmatched: 2. Germline CDR1 SGHAT, CDR2 FQDESV (reference sequence). The CDR3 is made up of 12 amino acids. The CDR3 region has the DNA TGTGCCAGCGGGACAGGGGAGGAAAAACTGTTTTTT. It specifies CASGTGEEKLFF.

The V call is TRBV7-2, the J call TRBJ1-2, with 8 bases fitting TRBD1. The germline gives CDR1 SGHTA, CDR2 FQGNSA. CDR3 length: 15 amino acids. V trimming: 1 base; J trimming: 5 bases; junction bases outside the gene matches: 6. In nucleotides, the CDR3 is TGTGCCAGCAGCTTAGGACAGGGGTTGTCATATGGCTACACCTTC. Its translation is CASSLGQGLSYGYTF.

The chain uses TRBV2 and TRBJ2-5, with 8 nucleotides matching TRBD2. The J segment lost 5 bases and the V segment lost 6 bases, leaving 8 bases of the junction unmatched. CDR1 and CDR2 from the germline V gene are SNHLY and FYNNEI. The CDR3 sequence is 14 residues long. CDR3 loop: CASSQRGMGETQYF. The CDR3, as DNA: TGTGCCAGCAGCCAGCGGGGGATGGGGGAGACCCAGTACTTC.

The gene calls are TRBV5-1 and TRBJ2-7, with a possible D match to TRBD1 (6 bases). Trimming cost V 4 bases and J 4 bases, with 9 bases left between them. CDR1 and CDR2 (germline): SGHRS, YFSETQ. This CDR3 region has 12 residues. CDR3 protein: CASSLGAYEQYF. CDR3 coding DNA: TGCGCCAGCAGCCTGGGGGCTTACGAGCAGTACTTC.

This chain joins TRBV2 and TRBJ2-3; tentative D call: TRBD1 (6 bases). The germline V gene encodes CDR1 SNHLY and CDR2 FYNNEI. V was pared by 1 base and J by 1 base, with 6 bases between. This CDR3 comprises 14 residues. CDR3 protein: CASSEGQGTDTQYF. CDR3 nucleotide sequence: TGTGCCAGCAGTGAAGGACAGGGCACAGATACGCAGTATTTT. The variable domain in full, with the rest retrieved from reference TRBV2 and TRBJ2-3, is EPEVTQTPSHQVTQMGQEVILRCVPISNHLYFYWYRQILGQKVEFLVSFYNNEISEKSEIFDDQFSVERPDGSNFTLKIRSTKLEDSAMYFCASSEGQGTDTQYFGPGTRLTVL.

The genes are TRBV7-9 and TRBJ1-2; weak D call: TRBD1 (6 bases). V gave up 2 bases and J gave up 3 bases, with 7 bases separating them. In germline, CDR1 is SEHNR, CDR2 FQNEAQ (reference sequence). The CDR3 runs to 13 residues. This CDR3 is CASSLSGDYGYTF. The CDR3 DNA reads as TGTGCCAGCAGCTTATCAGGGGACTATGGCTACACCTTC.

The rearrangement links TRBV21-1 to TRBJ2-5; the table names TRBD2, a call not compared with the DNA. TRBV21-1 is noted as a pseudogene. The CDR3 loop spans 13 amino acids. CDR3 coding DNA: TGTGCCAGCAGTATGTCCTTCCAAGAGACCCAGTACTTC. This sequence encodes CASSMSFQETQYF.

The chain recombines TRBV19 with TRBJ2-4, with a possible D match to TRBD1 (6 bases). The CDR3 consists of 16 residues. Germline V gives CDR1 LNHDA, CDR2 SQIVND (reference sequence). Trimming removed 1 base from V and 10 bases from J, with 20 bases in between. The CDR3 region is CASSIAVGTMGEIQYF. CDR3 DNA: TGTGCCAGTAGTATAGCCGTGGGGACAATGGGGGAGATTCAGTACTTC. Full variable domain (outside the CDR3, taken from reference TRBV19 and TRBJ2-4): DGGITQSPKYLFRKEGQNVTLSCEQNLNHDAMYWYRQDPGQGLRLIYYSQIVNDFQKGDIAEGYSVSREKKESFPLTVTSAQKNPTAFYLCASSIAVGTMGEIQYFGAGTRLSVL.

This chain uses TRBV11-3 with TRBJ2-3, with 8 bases that match TRBD1. In germline, CDR1 is SGHNT, CDR2 YENEEA. V shed 4 bases, J shed 6 bases, and the junction held 3 bases outside the gene matches. The CDR3 covers 13 residues. CDR3 region: CASSSGGWDTQYF. The DNA of the CDR3 is TGTGCCAGCAGCTCAGGGGGCTGGGATACGCAGTATTTT.

This chain links TRBV5-1 with TRBJ1-6, with a tentative D call TRBD1 (6 bases). Deletions cut 4 bases from V and 7 bases from J, with 18 bases between. Germline values: CDR1 SGHRS, CDR2 YFSETQ. The CDR3 totals 16 residues. The CDR3 loop reads CASSTGPAGDNSPLHF. In nucleotides, the CDR3 is TGCGCCAGCAGCACAGGGCCGGCAGGAGACAATTCACCCCTCCACTTT.

The table lists this clone with a count of one. The chain employs TRBV2 and TRBJ2-2; D might be TRBD1 (6 bases). Trimming cost V 8 bases and J 4 bases, with 14 bases left between them. Germline V CDR1 and CDR2: SNHLY, FYNNEI. The CDR3 is made up of 14 amino acids. CDR3 DNA: TGTGCCAGCGAAGGGACAATAGGCACCGGGGAGCTGTTTTTT. This encodes CASEGTIGTGELFF.

The V and J genes are TRBV4-1 and TRBJ2-5, with 15 positions matching TRBD2. V dropped 4 bases and J dropped 4; count of bases not matched to a gene: 4. This CDR3 contains 16 residues. In germline, CDR1 is MGHRA, CDR2 YSYEKL. CDR3 sequence (DNA): TGCGCCAGCAGCCGTGGACTAGCGGGGGGGCGAGAGACCCAGTACTTC. It yields the protein CASSRGLAGGRETQYF.

CDR3 region: CASSSVENEQYF. The CDR3 nucleotides read TGTGCCAGCAGCTCCGTCGAGAACGAGCAGTACTTC. V and J are TRBV7-9 and TRBJ2-7; D is unclear. This CDR3 spans 12 amino acids. Germline V lookup: CDR1 SEHNR, CDR2 FQNEAQ (reference sequence). V dropped 4 bases and J dropped 5 bases, with 9 bases sitting between them.

J is TRBJ2-1 and V is TRBV19; D not certain. With 5 bases removed from V and 12 bases from J, the gap between germline ends came to 17 bases. The germline gives CDR1 LNHDA, CDR2 SQIVND (reference sequence). The CDR3 runs 13 residues. In nucleotides, the CDR3 is TGTGCCAGTAGTTACGAGCTCCAAAGAAGGCAGTTCTTC. Translated, it gives CASSYELQRRQFF. The variable domain in full, with the rest retrieved from reference TRBV19 and TRBJ2-1, is DGGITQSPKYLFRKEGQNVTLSCEQNLNHDAMYWYRQDPGQGLRLIYYSQIVNDFQKGDIAEGYSVSREKKESFPLTVTSAQKNPTAFYLCASSYELQRRQFFGPGTRLTVL.